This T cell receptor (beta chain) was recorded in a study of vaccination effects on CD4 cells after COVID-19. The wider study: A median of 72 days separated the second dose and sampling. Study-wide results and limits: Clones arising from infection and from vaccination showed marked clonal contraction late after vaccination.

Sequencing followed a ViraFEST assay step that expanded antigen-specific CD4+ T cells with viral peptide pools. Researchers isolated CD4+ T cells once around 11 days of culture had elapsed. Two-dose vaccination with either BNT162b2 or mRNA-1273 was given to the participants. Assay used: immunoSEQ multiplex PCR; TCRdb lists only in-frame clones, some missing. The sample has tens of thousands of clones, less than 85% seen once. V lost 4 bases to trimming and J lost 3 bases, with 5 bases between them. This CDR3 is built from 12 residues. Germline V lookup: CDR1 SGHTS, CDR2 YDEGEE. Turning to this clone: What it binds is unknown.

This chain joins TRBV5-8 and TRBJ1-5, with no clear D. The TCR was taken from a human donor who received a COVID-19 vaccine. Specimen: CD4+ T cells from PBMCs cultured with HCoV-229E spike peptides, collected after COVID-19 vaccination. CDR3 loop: CASSPYNQPQHF. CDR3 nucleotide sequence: TGTGCCAGCAGCCCTTACAATCAGCCCCAGCATTTT.